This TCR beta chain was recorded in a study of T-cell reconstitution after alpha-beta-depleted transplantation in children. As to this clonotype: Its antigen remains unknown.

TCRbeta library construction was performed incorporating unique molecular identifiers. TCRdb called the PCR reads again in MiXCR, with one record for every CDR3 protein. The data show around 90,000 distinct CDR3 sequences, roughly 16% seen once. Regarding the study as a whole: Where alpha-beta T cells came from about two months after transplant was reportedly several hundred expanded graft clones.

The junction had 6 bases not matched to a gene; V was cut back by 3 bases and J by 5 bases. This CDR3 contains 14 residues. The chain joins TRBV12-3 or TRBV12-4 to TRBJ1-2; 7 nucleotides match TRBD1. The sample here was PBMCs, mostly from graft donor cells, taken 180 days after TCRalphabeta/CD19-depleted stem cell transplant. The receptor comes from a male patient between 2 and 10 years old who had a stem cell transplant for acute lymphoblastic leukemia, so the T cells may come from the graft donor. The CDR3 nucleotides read TGTGCCAGCAGTTTTGTGCAGGGGGGGTATGGCTACACCTTC. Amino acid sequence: CASSFVQGGYGYTF.